This T cell receptor beta chain was identified during a study of identical twins. The study, taken as a whole, reports: For out-of-frame beta sequences, excess twin sharing was weaker.

Via MiXCR, TCRdb re-called the 5' RACE reads, giving one row per CDR3 protein. The sample lists some 790,000 distinct CDR3 sequences, 18% occurring once. A few counts support this clonotype. Its target is not known. All donors were healthy, and all were Caucasian. The CDR3 totals 14 residues. CDR1 SGHRS and CDR2 YFSETQ come from the germline V gene. V shed 0 bases, J shed 5 bases, and the junction held 4 bases outside the gene matches. These data were likewise used in another study, on T cells expressing NK-cell markers. From that paper: The TCR beta repertoires were obtained from sorted CD3+CD56+NKG2C+, CD3+CD56+NKG2C- and CD3+CD56-NKG2C+ T cells. In several donors, dominant clonotypes made up about 28.3-65% of CD3+CD56-NKG2C+ cells.

The clonotype was recovered from a woman between 18 and 30 years old in good health. The sequenced sample was PBMCs. This sequence joins TRBV5-1 and TRBJ2-5, with 7 bases lining up with TRBD1. The CDR3: CASSLVQGKETQYF. As DNA, the CDR3 is TGCGCCAGCAGCTTGGTACAGGGGAAGGAGACCCAGTACTTC.